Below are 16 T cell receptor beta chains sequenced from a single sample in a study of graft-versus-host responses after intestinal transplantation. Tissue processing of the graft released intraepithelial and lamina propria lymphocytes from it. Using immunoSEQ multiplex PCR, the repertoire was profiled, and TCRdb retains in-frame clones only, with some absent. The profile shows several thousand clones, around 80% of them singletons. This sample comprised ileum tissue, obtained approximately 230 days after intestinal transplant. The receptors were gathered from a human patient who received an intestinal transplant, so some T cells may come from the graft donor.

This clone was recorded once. The CDR3 DNA is TGTGCCAGCAGGCGACTAGCGGGAGACCAAGAGACCCAGTACTTC. Translated, it gives CASRRLAGDQETQYF. The chain couples TRBV28 to TRBJ2-5; 12 bases match TRBD2. Germline V gene sequence: CDR1 MDHEN, CDR2 SYDVKM. This CDR3 has 15 amino acids. V shed 6 bases, J shed 0 bases, and the junction held 2 bases outside the gene matches.

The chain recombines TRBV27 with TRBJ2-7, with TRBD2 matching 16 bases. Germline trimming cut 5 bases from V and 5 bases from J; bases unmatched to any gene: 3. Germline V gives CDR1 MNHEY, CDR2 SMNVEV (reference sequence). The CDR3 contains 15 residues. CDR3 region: CASSRGLAGGNEQYF. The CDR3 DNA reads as TGTGCCAGCAGTAGGGGACTAGCGGGGGGGAACGAGCAGTACTTC.

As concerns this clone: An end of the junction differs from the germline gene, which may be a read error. The CDR3 loop is CASRLFQGIEHF. As DNA, the CDR3 is TGTGCCAGCAGATTATTCCAGGGGATAGAACACTTC. The J gene is TRBJ2-7, the V gene TRBV27, with a tentative D call TRBD1 (6 bases). The CDR3 contains 12 residues. Germline CDR1 reads MNHEY; CDR2 reads SMNVEV (reference sequence).

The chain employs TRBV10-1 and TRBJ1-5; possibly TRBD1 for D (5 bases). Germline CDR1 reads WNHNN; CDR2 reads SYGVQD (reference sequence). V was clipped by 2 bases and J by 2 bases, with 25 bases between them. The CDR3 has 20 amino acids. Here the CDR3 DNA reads TGCGCCAGCAGTGAGACAATAGACGATGACAGTCTAGATGGCAATCAGCCCCAGCATTTT. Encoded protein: CASSETIDDDSLDGNQPQHF.

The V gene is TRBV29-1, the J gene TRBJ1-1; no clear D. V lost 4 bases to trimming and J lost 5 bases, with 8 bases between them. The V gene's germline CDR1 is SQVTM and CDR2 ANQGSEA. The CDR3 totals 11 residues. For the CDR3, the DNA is TGCAGCGTTGTGTCGGGGACTGAAGCTTTCTTT. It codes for CSVVSGTEAFF.

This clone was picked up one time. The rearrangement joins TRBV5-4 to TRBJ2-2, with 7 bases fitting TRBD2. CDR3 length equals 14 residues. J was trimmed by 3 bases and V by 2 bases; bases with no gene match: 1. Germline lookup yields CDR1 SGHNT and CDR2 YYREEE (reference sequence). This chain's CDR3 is CASSLGLDTGELFF. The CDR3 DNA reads TGTGCCAGCAGCTTAGGACTAGACACCGGGGAGCTGTTTTTT.

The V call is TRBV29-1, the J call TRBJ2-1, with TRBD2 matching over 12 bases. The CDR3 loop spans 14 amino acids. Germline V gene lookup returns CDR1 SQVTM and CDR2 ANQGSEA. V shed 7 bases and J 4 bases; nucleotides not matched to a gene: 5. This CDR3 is CSAAGTSGYNEQFF. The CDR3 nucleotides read TGCAGCGCCGCCGGGACTAGCGGGTACAATGAGCAGTTCTTC.

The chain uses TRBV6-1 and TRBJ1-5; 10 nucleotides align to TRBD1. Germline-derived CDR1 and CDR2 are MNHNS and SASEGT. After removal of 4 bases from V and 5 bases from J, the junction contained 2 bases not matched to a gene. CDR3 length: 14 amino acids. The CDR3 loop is CASSGQGAYQPQHF. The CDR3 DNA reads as TGTGCCAGCAGTGGACAGGGGGCGTATCAGCCCCAGCATTTT.

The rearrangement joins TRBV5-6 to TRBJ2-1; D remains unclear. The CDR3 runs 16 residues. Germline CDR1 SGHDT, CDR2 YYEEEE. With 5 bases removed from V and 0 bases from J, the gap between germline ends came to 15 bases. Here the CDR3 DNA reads TGTGCCAGCAGGAGGATTCTTTCGGGCTCCTACAATGAGCAGTTCTTC. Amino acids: CASRRILSGSYNEQFF.

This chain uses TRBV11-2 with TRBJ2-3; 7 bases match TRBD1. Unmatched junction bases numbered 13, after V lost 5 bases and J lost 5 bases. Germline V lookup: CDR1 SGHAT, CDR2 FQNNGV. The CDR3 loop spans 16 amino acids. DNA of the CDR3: TGTGCCAGCAGCCTGGGACAGAGGTTCAGGGGAGATACGCAGTATTTT. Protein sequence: CASSLGQRFRGDTQYF. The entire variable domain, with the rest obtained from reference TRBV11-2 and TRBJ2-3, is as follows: EAGVAQSPRYKIIEKRQSVAFWCNPISGHATLYWYQQILGQGPKLLIQFQNNGVVDDSQLPKDRFSAERLKGVDSTLKIQPAKLEDSAVYLCASSLGQRFRGDTQYFGPGTRLTVL.

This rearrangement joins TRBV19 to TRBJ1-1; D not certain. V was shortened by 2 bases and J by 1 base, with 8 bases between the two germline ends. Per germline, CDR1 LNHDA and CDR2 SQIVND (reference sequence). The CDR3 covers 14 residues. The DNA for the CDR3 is TGTGCCAGTAGTATAATGTCGGGGAACACTGAAGCTTTCTTT. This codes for CASSIMSGNTEAFF.

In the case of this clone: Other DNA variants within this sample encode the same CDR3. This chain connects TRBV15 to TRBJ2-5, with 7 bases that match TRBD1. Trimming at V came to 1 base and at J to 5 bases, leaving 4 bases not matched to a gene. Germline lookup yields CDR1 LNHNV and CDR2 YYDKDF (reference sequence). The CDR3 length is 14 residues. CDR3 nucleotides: TGTGCCACCAGCAGAGGACAGGGAATTGAGACCCAGTACTTC. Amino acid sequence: CATSRGQGIETQYF.

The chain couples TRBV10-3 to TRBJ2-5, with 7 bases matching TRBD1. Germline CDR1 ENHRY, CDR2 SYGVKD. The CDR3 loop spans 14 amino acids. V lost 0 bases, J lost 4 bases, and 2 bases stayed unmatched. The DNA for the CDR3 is TGTGCCATCAGTGAGTCGACAGGGACAGAGACCCAGTACTTC. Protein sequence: CAISESTGTETQYF.

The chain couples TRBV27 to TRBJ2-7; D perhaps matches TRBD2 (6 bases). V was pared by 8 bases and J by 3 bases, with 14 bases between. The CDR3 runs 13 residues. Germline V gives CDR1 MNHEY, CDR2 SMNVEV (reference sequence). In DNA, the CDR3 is TGTGCCAGCGCGCAGGGAGGTGGCTACGAGCAGTACTTC. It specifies CASAQGGGYEQYF.

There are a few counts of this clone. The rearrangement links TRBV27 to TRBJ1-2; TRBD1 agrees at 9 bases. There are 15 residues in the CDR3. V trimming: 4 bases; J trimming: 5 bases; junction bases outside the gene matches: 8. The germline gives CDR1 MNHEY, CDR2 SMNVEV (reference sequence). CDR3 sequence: CASSSGQGRRYGYTF. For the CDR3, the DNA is TGTGCCAGCAGTTCCGGACAGGGGAGGAGGTATGGCTACACCTTC.

CDR3 protein: CASSSLTGQGYGYTF. CDR3 bases: TGCGCCAGCAGCTCACTAACAGGTCAAGGATATGGCTACACCTTC. This chain connects TRBV5-1 to TRBJ1-2, with D tentatively TRBD1 (5 bases). Trimming pared 3 bases from V and 5 bases from J, leaving 17 bases between. Germline assignment: CDR1 SGHRS and CDR2 YFSETQ. The CDR3 runs to 15 residues.